Below are 14 T cell receptor beta chains sequenced from a single sample in a study of blood T cells in healthy people across ages. Through a sample-barcoded 5' primer and a J-beta primer mix, a second PCR was run for roughly 6 to 12 cycles. TCRdb fed the 5' RACE reads into MiXCR, producing one record per CDR3 protein. This table has over 1.5 million distinct CDR3 sequences, about 50% appearing once. The sample taken for sequencing was blood. The receptor set was obtained from a woman aged 40 to 50 in good health.

V gene TRBV7-9 combines with J gene TRBJ1-4; 8 nucleotides agree with TRBD1. The CDR3 contains 16 residues. Trimming cost V 4 bases and J 7 bases; bases outside gene matches: 11. Looked up from germline, CDR1 is SEHNR and CDR2 is FQNEAQ (reference sequence). CDR3 sequence reads: CASSYMTGEGREKLFF. The CDR3 DNA sequence: TGTGCCAGCAGCTACATGACAGGGGAGGGCCGTGAAAAACTGTTTTTT.

The chain is built from TRBV11-2 and TRBJ2-3; no clear D gene. Per the germline V gene, CDR1 is SGHAT and CDR2 is FQNNGV. With 4 bases removed from V and 2 bases from J, the gap between germline ends came to 13 bases. The CDR3 has 15 amino acids. Here the CDR3 DNA reads TGTGCCAGCAGCTCGAGCTTCCTGGACACAGATACGCAGTATTTT. It codes for CASSSSFLDTDTQYF.

V usage is TRBV19 and J usage is TRBJ1-4; no firm D call. Germline V gives CDR1 LNHDA, CDR2 SQIVND (reference sequence). The V end was cut by 5 bases, the J end by 8 bases, with 21 bases between. The length of the CDR3 is 16 residues. CDR3 nucleotides: TGTGCCAGTAGTCGGCGATCGGATAGGGTTGGCGAAAAACTGTTTTTT. Translating it yields CASSRRSDRVGEKLFF.

V is TRBV20-1 and J is TRBJ1-5; 9 bases line up with TRBD1. The CDR3 consists of 14 residues. Per the germline V gene, CDR1 is DFQATT and CDR2 is SNEGSKA (reference sequence). The trim removed 4 bases at V and 3 bases at J, leaving 4 bases unmatched. The DNA of the CDR3 is TGCAGTGCTAAGACAGGGGGAGACAATCAGCCCCAGCATTTT. The encoded protein is CSAKTGGDNQPQHF.

The chain is built from TRBV7-2 and TRBJ2-1; possible D gene TRBD2, 7 bases. The CDR3 covers 16 residues. In germline, CDR1 is SGHTA, CDR2 FQGNSA. Between the trimmed V and J ends, which lost 1 base and 5 bases, there was a span of 15 bases. CDR3 nucleotides: TGTGCCAGCAGCTTAGAGGGGGGACTACCTAACAATGAGCAGTTCTTC. Translating gives CASSLEGGLPNNEQFF.

This rearrangement joins TRBV20-1 to TRBJ2-5; D unresolved. V dropped 5 bases and J dropped 5 bases, with 6 bases sitting between them. The CDR3 is 10 amino acids. The germline CDR1 and CDR2 sequences are DFQATT and SNEGSKA (reference sequence). The CDR3 is CSALSETQYF. The CDR3 nucleotides read TGCAGTGCTCTTAGTGAGACCCAGTACTTC.

This clonotype has a single count. This chain connects TRBV6-5 to TRBJ2-6; D might be TRBD1 or TRBD2, each matching 5 bases. The CDR3 covers 18 residues. V was shortened by 0 bases and J by 0 bases, with 12 bases between the two germline ends. The germline V gene encodes CDR1 MNHEY and CDR2 SVGAGI. The CDR3 here is CASSYSVWGISGANVLTF. CDR3 nucleotides: TGTGCCAGCAGTTACTCGGTTTGGGGGATCTCTGGGGCCAACGTCCTGACTTTC.

The rearrangement joins TRBV5-6 to TRBJ2-1, with D perhaps given as TRBD1 or TRBD2 (5 bases each). Trimming removed 4 bases from V and 4 bases from J, with 15 bases in between. Germline CDR1 and CDR2: SGHDT and YYEEEE. This CDR3 region has 15 residues. CDR3 sequence reads: CASSQRGTWYNEQFF. CDR3 DNA: TGTGCCAGCAGCCAACGTGGGACGTGGTACAATGAGCAGTTCTTC.

This clonotype was found a few times. The CDR3 nucleotides read TGTGCCAGCAGCCCCGCGACATCCCCCTACGAGCAGTACTTC. Its translation is CASSPATSPYEQYF. This sequence joins TRBV7-2 and TRBJ2-7; D gene unclear. The V and J ends lost 5 bases and 2 bases respectively, with 13 bases between them. The CDR3 is made up of 14 amino acids. Germline lookup yields CDR1 SGHTA and CDR2 FQGNSA.

V is TRBV20-1 and J is TRBJ2-1, with D possibly TRBD1 on 5 matching bases. Looked up from germline, CDR1 is DFQATT and CDR2 is SNEGSKA (reference sequence). Trimming removed 3 bases at V and 9 bases at J, with 12 bases between. The CDR3 is 12 amino acids. This chain's CDR3 is CSASYRYGEQFF. CDR3 sequence (DNA): TGCAGTGCTAGTTACAGGTATGGTGAGCAGTTCTTC.

This chain uses TRBV20-1 with TRBJ2-3; D ambiguous. Germline values: CDR1 DFQATT, CDR2 SNEGSKA (reference sequence). CDR3 size: 15 residues. V shed 1 base and J shed 2 bases, with 13 bases lying between them. Here the CDR3 DNA reads TGCAGTGCTAGAGCCGGGCACTTTGTCACAGATACGCAGTATTTT. This gives the protein CSARAGHFVTDTQYF.

The table lists this clonotype with a few counts. The CDR3, as DNA: TGTGCCAGCAGTTCCCCTAGGGGCTCCTACAATGAGCAGTTCTTC. Amino acids: CASSSPRGSYNEQFF. This chain connects TRBV6-5 to TRBJ2-1; a possible D gene is TRBD1 (5 bases). V was cut by 4 bases and J by 0 bases, with 10 bases left in between. CDR1 is MNHEY, CDR2 SVGAGI, per germline. The CDR3 is 15 amino acids.

The chain links TRBV15 to TRBJ2-1; D not certain. This CDR3 is built from 14 residues. Trimming removed 0 bases at V and 5 bases at J, with 8 bases between. CDR1 is LNHNV, CDR2 YYDKDF, per germline (reference sequence). CDR3 residues: CATSRDSINNEQFF. CDR3 sequence (DNA): TGTGCCACCAGCAGAGATTCTATCAACAATGAGCAGTTCTTC.

This clonotype was recorded a few times. V gene TRBV9 combines with J gene TRBJ2-3; 13 bases fit TRBD2. The CDR3 runs to 18 residues. CDR1 and CDR2 (germline): SGDLS, YYNGEE. Germline trimming cut 4 bases from V and 2 bases from J; bases unmatched to any gene: 10. CDR3 in amino acids: CASSPRTSGGLVTDTQYF. The CDR3 DNA is TGTGCCAGCAGCCCCCGGACTAGCGGGGGCCTAGTCACAGATACGCAGTATTTT.